The rows below give T cell receptor beta chains drawn from one sample of a study of human T cells and chemical hapten exposure. TCRdb reprocessed the RACE reads with MiXCR, giving one entry per CDR3 protein. This sample has 95,000 or so distinct CDR3 sequences, with more than 9.5% found just once. This specimen was whole blood, taken in connection with sensitization to the hapten diphenylcyclopropenone (DPC). The receptors were sampled from a woman aged 40 to 49 with alopecia areata. Some clones in this sample may be carry-over from other donors' samples. The CDR3 runs from the conserved cysteine through the conserved F or W. The D gene is left open where the match is weak. For some rows the clone size is stated as once, few or many, or as a class when expanded; others skip it.

d_call,j_call,clone_size,v_call,cdr3_aa,cdr3_nt
TRBD1,TRBJ2-2,.,TRBV5-1,CASSPTGTANTGELFF,TGCGCCAGCAGCCCCACCGGGACAGCCAACACCGGGGAGCTGTTTTTT
TRBD2,TRBJ2-1,many,TRBV18,CASSLAGADEQFF,TGTGCCAGCTCACTAGCGGGGGCGGATGAGCAGTTCTTC
.,TRBJ1-1,many,TRBV18,CASSPADRAFMNTEAFF,TGTGCCAGCTCACCAGCCGACAGAGCTTTTATGAACACTGAAGCTTTCTTT
TRBD1,TRBJ2-6,many,TRBV7-9,CASSFQSTGNSGANVLTF,TGTGCCAGCAGCTTTCAGTCGACAGGGAACTCTGGGGCCAACGTCCTGACTTTC
.,TRBJ1-4,few,TRBV7-2,CASSFKPRGEGEKLFF,TGTGCCAGCAGTTTTAAACCCCGCGGGGAGGGTGAAAAACTGTTTTTT
.,TRBJ2-6,many,TRBV12-3/TRBV12-4,CASSLSLQSDSGANVLTF,TGTGCCAGCAGTTTATCGCTACAGTCTGACTCTGGGGCCAACGTCCTGACTTTC
.,TRBJ2-7,.,TRBV30,CAWSRPGSEQYF,TGTGCCTGGAGTAGACCCGGATCCGAGCAGTACTTC
.,TRBJ2-2,many,TRBV2,CASMGSGSNTGELFF,TGTGCCAGCATGGGATCGGGATCGAACACCGGGGAGCTGTTTTTT
.,TRBJ2-5,few,TRBV6-2/TRBV6-3,CASSDRQETQYF,TGTGCCAGCAGTGACAGACAAGAGACCCAGTACTTC
TRBD1,TRBJ2-7,few,TRBV11-2,CASSLGGQGSSYEQYF,TGTGCCAGCAGCCTAGGAGGACAGGGTAGCTCCTACGAGCAGTACTTC
.,TRBJ2-5,.,TRBV7-2,CASSLGRWGGPQETQYF,TGTGCCAGCAGCTTAGGCCGGTGGGGCGGGCCTCAAGAGACCCAGTACTTC
TRBD1,TRBJ1-2,many,TRBV20-1,CSGRQGAQGYGYTF,TGCAGTGGGAGACAGGGGGCGCAAGGCTATGGCTACACCTTC
.,TRBJ1-2,many,TRBV6-1,CASSGRDLRDYGYTF,TGTGCCAGCAGTGGCAGGGACTTACGGGACTATGGCTACACCTTC
.,TRBJ2-5,.,TRBV24-1,CATSDSPGQTRQETQYF,TGTGCCACCAGTGATTCGCCCGGACAGACCCGGCAAGAGACCCAGTACTTC
.,TRBJ2-1,few,TRBV4-3,CASSQGYRAKGDEQFF,TGCGCCAGCAGCCAAGGTTACCGAGCCAAAGGGGATGAGCAGTTCTTC
.,TRBJ1-1,few,TRBV7-6,CASSPGHQNTEAFF,TGTGCCAGCAGCCCCGGACACCAGAACACTGAAGCTTTCTTT
.,TRBJ2-1,few,TRBV6-5,CASSHRTGAMGNEQFF,TGTGCCAGCAGTCACCGGACTGGGGCGATGGGGAATGAGCAGTTCTTC
.,TRBJ2-1,few,TRBV11-3,CASSLDGEAEQFF,TGTGCCAGCAGCCTGGACGGAGAGGCTGAGCAGTTCTTC
TRBD1,TRBJ1-4,many,TRBV2,CASSAQGEGEKLFF,TGTGCCAGCAGTGCTCAGGGGGAAGGTGAAAAACTGTTTTTT
.,TRBJ2-7,.,TRBV27,CASFTSRYEQYF,TGTGCCAGCTTCACTAGTCGGTACGAGCAGTACTTC
.,TRBJ1-2,.,TRBV6-5,CARPYLCTSVPDPFGGNYGYTF,.
.,TRBJ2-7,many,TRBV28,CASSSGITSSYEQYF,TGTGCCAGCAGCTCCGGGATAACGAGCTCCTACGAGCAGTACTTC
.,TRBJ1-1,few,TRBV6-1,CASSERWDITEAFF,TGTGCCAGCAGTGAACGCTGGGACATCACTGAAGCTTTCTTT
.,TRBJ2-7,many,TRBV20-1,CSARDHSWSSYEQYF,TGCAGTGCTAGAGATCACTCCTGGTCGTCCTACGAGCAGTACTTC
TRBD2,TRBJ2-1,.,TRBV2,CASSGPTSGTRSSYNEQFF,TGTGCCAGCAGTGGACCGACTAGCGGGACCCGAAGCTCCTACAATGAGCAGTTCTTC
.,TRBJ1-2,few,TRBV7-9,CASTPSGAGYGYTF,TGTGCCAGCACCCCTTCGGGGGCCGGGTATGGCTACACCTTC
TRBD2,TRBJ2-5,few,TRBV13,CASSLEGLAVGGETQYF,TGTGCCAGCAGCTTAGAGGGACTAGCGGTGGGGGGAGAGACCCAGTACTTC
.,TRBJ1-1,few,TRBV6-2/TRBV6-3,CASSPLGGGRTEAFF,TGTGCCAGCAGCCCCCTCGGAGGGGGAAGAACTGAAGCTTTCTTT
.,TRBJ1-6,.,TRBV3-1,CASSQYERTLGDYNSPLHF,TGTGCCAGCAGCCAATATGAGAGGACTCTGGGAGACTATAATTCACCCCTCCACTTT
.,TRBJ2-1,few,TRBV7-2,CASSLSQGSYNEQFF,TGTGCCAGCAGCTTATCCCAAGGCTCCTACAATGAGCAGTTCTTC
.,TRBJ1-2,few,TRBV4-3,CASSQDAYNYGYTF,TGCGCCAGCAGCCAAGACGCCTATAACTATGGCTACACCTTC
TRBD1,TRBJ2-2,many,TRBV6-5,CASSSSRDRVTTGELFF,TGTGCCAGCAGTTCCTCGAGGGACAGGGTTACCACCGGGGAGCTGTTTTTT
.,TRBJ2-1,.,TRBV19,CASLHFGGSYNEQFF,TGTGCCAGTTTACACTTCGGTGGGTCCTACAATGAGCAGTTCTTC
.,TRBJ2-4,.,TRBV28,CASRRAGELPYF,TGTGCCAGTCGCCGGGCAGGGGAGCTTCCGTACTTC
TRBD2,TRBJ2-7,few,TRBV6-6,CASSAGAGGPYEQYF,TGTGCCAGCAGTGCCGGGGCGGGGGGGCCCTACGAGCAGTACTTC
TRBD1,TRBJ1-6,few,TRBV28,CASSSGQGAYNSPLHF,TGTGCCAGCAGTTCCGGACAGGGGGCCTATAATTCACCCCTCCACTTT
.,TRBJ1-6,.,TRBV30,CAWSVLVSPLHF,TGTGCCTGGAGTGTACTCGTTTCACCCCTCCACTTT
.,TRBJ2-1,.,TRBV7-9,CVSSPQVGRTSYNEQFF,TGTGTCAGCAGCCCTCAGGTCGGACGGACTTCCTACAATGAGCAGTTCTTC
.,TRBJ2-5,many,TRBV7-2,CASSLSRVQETQYF,TGTGCCAGCAGCTTATCCCGGGTCCAAGAGACCCAGTACTTC
TRBD2,TRBJ2-5,.,TRBV20-1,CSAPVAGQETQYF,TGCAGTGCTCCCGTAGCGGGTCAAGAGACCCAGTACTTC
TRBD2,TRBJ2-1,many,TRBV20-1,CSARDTPSGSRNEQFF,TGCAGTGCTAGAGATACCCCTAGCGGGAGTAGGAATGAGCAGTTCTTC
.,TRBJ2-5,.,TRBV7-3,CASSRSAGPQETQYF,TGTGCCAGCAGCCGATCCGCCGGACCTCAAGAGACCCAGTACTTC